This passage covers 17 T cell receptor beta chains from one sample sequenced in a study of T cell responses to AZD1222 COVID-19 vaccine. The method was immunoSEQ multiplex PCR; TCRdb's version includes in-frame clones alone and lacks a portion of them. The data hold 180,000 or so clones, with under 95% observed a single time. This specimen consisted of peripheral blood, obtained 28 days after the second AZD1222 dose. These receptors all come from an adult who received the AZD1222 COVID-19 vaccine.

The chain has TRBV4-3 and TRBJ2-1, with 12 bases identical to TRBD2. This CDR3 contains 17 residues. Germline V gene data show CDR1 as LGHNA and CDR2 as YSLEER. The V gene end was trimmed by 4 bases and the J gene end by 8 bases; junction bases not matched to a gene: 12. CDR3 sequence (DNA): TGCGCCAGCAGCCGGTCGGGACTAGCGGGTAACGGCGATGAGCAGTTCTTC. As protein: CASSRSGLAGNGDEQFF.

The chain recombines TRBV30 with TRBJ2-6; TRBD1 matches at 9 bases. Germline values: CDR1 GTSNPN, CDR2 SVGIG (reference sequence). The length of the CDR3 is 17 residues. Trimming took 0 bases from V and 3 from J; bases not matched to a gene: 6. The CDR3 protein is CAWSVPRDRVGANVLTF. The CDR3 nucleotides are TGTGCCTGGAGTGTACCGCGGGACAGGGTTGGGGCCAACGTCCTGACTTTC.

The rearrangement joins TRBV10-1 to TRBJ2-3, with D hard to call. The length of the CDR3 is 13 residues. The V gene's germline CDR1 is WNHNN and CDR2 SYGVQD (reference sequence). Trimming took off 2 bases at V and 6 bases at J, with 9 bases between the two ends. The CDR3: CASSERRLDTQYF. In nucleotides, the CDR3 is TGCGCCAGCAGTGAGCGCCGCCTCGATACGCAGTATTTT.

The chain couples TRBV5-4 to TRBJ1-2, with 7 nucleotides matching TRBD1. The V segment lost 4 bases and the J segment 5 bases; nucleotides outside the gene matches: 8. This CDR3 comprises 14 residues. CDR1 and CDR2 (germline): SGHNT, YYREEE (reference sequence). The CDR3 here is CASSPPDRPYGYTF. As DNA, the CDR3 is TGTGCCAGCAGCCCGCCGGACAGGCCTTATGGCTACACCTTC.

A word on this clone: The junction does not match germline at one end; this may be a read error. The chain joins TRBV7-7 to TRBJ2-7; 8 bases agree with TRBD1. The CDR3 totals 18 residues. The V gene's germline CDR1 is SSHAT and CDR2 FNYEAQ (reference sequence). The CDR3 nucleotides are TGTGCTAGCAGCTTAACCGGACAGGGCTGGGGAATCTCCTACGAGCAGTACTTC. Its protein product is CASSLTGQGWGISYEQYF.

This chain links TRBV6-1 with TRBJ1-1, with D hard to call. V lost 0 bases and J lost 0, with 8 bases in between. Germline loops: CDR1 MNHNS, CDR2 SASEGT. This CDR3 has 15 residues. CDR3 bases: TGTGCCAGCAGTGAAGCCGGGCTACTGAACACTGAAGCTTTCTTT. It yields the protein CASSEAGLLNTEAFF.

The genes are TRBV7-9 and TRBJ1-4, with D perhaps matching TRBD1 (5 bases). The germline gives CDR1 SEHNR, CDR2 FQNEAQ (reference sequence). V was cut by 2 bases and J by 8 bases, with 15 bases left in between. The CDR3 is made up of 15 amino acids. CDR3 coding DNA: TGTGCCAGCAGCTTAAGTGCGTCAGGGAGCGAAAAACTGTTTTTT. Translating it yields CASSLSASGSEKLFF.

The V gene is TRBV29-1, the J gene TRBJ2-2; no firm D call. This CDR3 comprises 13 residues. CDR1 SQVTM and CDR2 ANQGSEA come from the germline V gene. Trimming pared 3 bases from V and 6 bases from J, leaving 11 bases between. CDR3 sequence (DNA): TGCAGCGTTGACGGGCACAGTCCCGGGGAGCTGTTTTTT. It specifies CSVDGHSPGELFF.

This chain connects TRBV28 to TRBJ2-7; D is unresolved. Trimming stripped 3 bases from V and 2 bases from J, with 11 bases between. Germline V gene sequence: CDR1 MDHEN, CDR2 SYDVKM. The CDR3 extends over 14 amino acids. The CDR3 sequence: CASSLVGGPYEQYF. The CDR3 DNA follows: TGTGCCAGCAGTTTGGTCGGCGGACCCTACGAGCAGTACTTC.

The chain carries TRBV2 and TRBJ2-7; D is ambiguous. V was trimmed by 5 bases and J by 5 bases, leaving 10 bases between them. Germline assignment: CDR1 SNHLY and CDR2 FYNNEI. CDR3 length equals 12 residues. DNA for the CDR3: TGTGCCAGCAGTCCCCTCTACCACGAGCAGTACTTC. The encoded protein is CASSPLYHEQYF.

The rearrangement joins TRBV19 to TRBJ1-1; 8 bases map to TRBD1. Germline lookup yields CDR1 LNHDA and CDR2 SQIVND (reference sequence). Trimming removed 6 bases from V and 0 bases from J; junction bases left unmatched: 6. The CDR3 is 15 amino acids. Written as DNA, the CDR3 is TGTGCCAGTAGCAGGGGGCGGGGGCTGAACACTGAAGCTTTCTTT. It specifies CASSRGRGLNTEAFF.

This clone showed up many times. V usage is TRBV5-8 and J usage is TRBJ2-7, with 11 bases fitting TRBD1. Per the germline V gene, CDR1 is SGHTS and CDR2 is YDEGEE. The CDR3 has 15 amino acids. J was trimmed by 4 bases and V by 1 base; bases with no gene match: 4. CDR3 in amino acids: CASSLWGQGEYEQYF. Written as DNA, the CDR3 is TGTGCCAGCAGCTTGTGGGGACAGGGGGAATACGAGCAGTACTTC.

This sequence joins TRBV28 and TRBJ1-4; 10 bases map to TRBD1. CDR3 size: 14 residues. The germline gives CDR1 MDHEN, CDR2 SYDVKM. J was trimmed by 7 bases and V by 5 bases; bases with no gene match: 4. This CDR3 reads CASSPTGGSEKLFF. The CDR3 DNA reads TGTGCCAGCAGTCCGACAGGGGGCAGTGAAAAACTGTTTTTT.

In this sample, this clone turned up once. This chain joins TRBV9 and TRBJ2-7; TRBD1 agrees at 8 bases. The CDR3 consists of 15 residues. Germline trimming cut 3 bases from V and 3 bases from J; bases unmatched to any gene: 8. Looked up from germline, CDR1 is SGDLS and CDR2 is YYNGEE. The CDR3 sequence is CASSEQQGEIYEQYF. The CDR3 nucleotides read TGTGCCAGCAGCGAGCAACAGGGGGAGATCTACGAGCAGTACTTC.

The chain recombines TRBV19 with TRBJ2-7; D is possibly TRBD2 (6 bases). V dropped 5 bases and J dropped 1 base, with 15 bases sitting between them. The CDR3 sequence is 15 residues long. CDR1 is LNHDA and CDR2 is SQIVND in the germline V gene (reference sequence). CDR3 protein: CASSSLEGVSYEQYF. Here the CDR3 DNA reads TGTGCCAGTAGTTCGCTGGAGGGCGTGTCCTACGAGCAGTACTTC.

In this sample, this clone turned up once. The rearrangement uses TRBV5-6 and TRBJ2-7, with 7 bases fitting TRBD1. Germline CDR1 and CDR2: SGHDT and YYEEEE. The CDR3 runs to 16 residues. The junction had 10 bases not matched to a gene; V was cut back by 4 bases and J by 0 bases. As DNA, the CDR3 is TGTGCCAGCAGCCAAAGGACAGGCCTTAGCTCCTACGAGCAGTACTTC. Translating gives CASSQRTGLSSYEQYF.

As for this clone: It is likely a read error, because the conserved phenylalanine at the end of the CDR3 is missing. The DNA is left out, because the CDR3 cannot be placed on it with certainty; the CDR3 is given as TCRdb lists it. The chain combines TRBV5-8 with TRBJ2-7. Germline V lookup: CDR1 SGHTS, CDR2 YDEGEE. A total of 14 residues make up the CDR3, ends included. CDR3 amino acids: CASSLSGAQDSSPP.